This T cell receptor (beta chain) was retrieved from a study of CD8+ T cells in alopecia areata (dated by TCRdb to between 2018 and 2020). The study in broad terms: The treated patients took part in an open-label pilot trial in which moderate-to-severe alopecia areata was treated with oral tofacitinib at 5 to 10 mg twice daily. Tofacitinib was administered for 6 to 18 months, and 6 months of follow-up off drug were then conducted to assess delayed response and recurrence. Disease severity in treated patients was measured with the SALT score, which quantifies the percentage of affected scalp surface area. The study used high-throughput TCRbeta sequencing to examine T cell clonal expansion in alopecia areata, in both the C3H/HeJ mouse model and human patients. In humans, TCRbeta sequencing was performed on scalp tissue and on sorted CD4+ and CD8+ peripheral blood T cells from healthy controls and from patients with patchy or totalis/universalis alopecia areata. Tofacitinib-treated patients had biopsies at baseline and at 4 and 24 weeks of treatment, with a later scalp biopsy in several patients. Scalp clonality was compared across normal scalp (n=4), patchy alopecia areata scalp (n=8), and alopecia totalis/universalis scalp (n=8). The RNA source kit depended on sample type: the PAXgene miRNA kit for fixed scalp, the miRNeasy kit for PBMCs, and the RNeasy kit for mouse skin. immunoSEQ multiplex PCR using 35 Vbeta forward primers and 13 Jbeta reverse primers was used to amplify TCRbeta CDR3 regions. The research as a whole found: During tofacitinib treatment, many expanded lesional clones stuck around in both scalp and blood, and this persistence may partly explain why relapse happens after treatment is stopped. Tofacitinib significantly decreased scalp clonality and the number of expanded CD8+ clones among the top 100 scalp clones. Unlike mouse skin, which is dominated by gammadelta T cells, normal human skin has resident alphabeta T cells that are also sequenced, and this complicates analysis of the scalp TCR repertoire. Shared TCR sequences between patients were less evident than in mice, which may be partly attributable to HLA diversity in the patient population. Because the treated cohort was small and included a single nonresponder, larger studies are needed to assess links between baseline CD8+ expansion and response. Lesional scalp, especially in alopecia totalis/universalis, showed higher clonality and more expanded CD8+ clones than normal scalp, suggesting antigenic drive.

Receptor amplification or capture employed the immunoSEQ multiplex PCR assay. RNA was extracted from all samples and reverse transcribed into cDNA, which served as template for TCR sequencing. SuperScript III was used for first-strand cDNA synthesis, primed with a 2:1 mix of oligo-dT and random hexamers. A synthetic immune receptor repertoire was used to assess amplification bias, and residual bias was removed computationally. Processing in the source paper ran as follows. After raw reads were preprocessed to remove errors, the CDR3 was defined following IMGT conventions as running from the conserved cysteine to phenylalanine. To get clonality, Shannon entropy was normalized by log2 of the number of productive unique TCRs and the result was subtracted from 1. CD4 or CD8 identity of scalp clones was inferred by cross-referencing scalp TCRbeta sequences with sorted blood CD4 and CD8 repertoires. TCRdb stores this immuneACCESS table with in-frame sequences only. Part of the clones is absent; in the studies checked, under half of the shortfall reflects unresolved V genes, and no reason is known for the rest. The V and J calls and clone size come from that table; D and trimming were worked out from the DNA. The sample table records over 100,000 clones; around 56% of these occur just once. Of the sample, approximately 0.46% is held by the ten largest clones.

The sample's time point label, in plain terms: around 28 days on oral tofacitinib. The intended sense of this specimen's treatment or condition label: oral pan-JAK inhibitor, 5-10 mg twice daily. Peripheral blood and lesional scalp punch biopsies were obtained from patients with alopecia areata. After PBMCs were isolated by density centrifugation and stained for CD3, CD4 and CD8, a FACSAria was used to sort CD4+ and CD8+ T cells. Remarks on this clone: Its antigen remains undetermined. No base quality values were provided; no much bigger clone lies one nucleotide off.

Including cysteine and phenylalanine, the CDR3 has 13 amino acids. Left in the record is the CDR3 DNA by itself, 39 bases read in frame from the first base. Per the germline V gene (reference sequence), GTSNPN is the CDR1 and SVGIG is the CDR2. V loses 0 bases, J loses 4 bases, and the germline ends lie 9 bases apart. The specimen comprised CD4+ T cells sorted from blood, sampled at week 4, from a patient treated with tofacitinib. The TCR originated in a human donor with alopecia areata. The chain links TRBV30 with TRBJ2-5, with no D gene named confidently. The nucleotide sequence is given as TGTGCCTGGAGTGTTAGGTTTGGAGAGACCCAGTACTTC. Its translation reads: CAWSVRFGETQYF.